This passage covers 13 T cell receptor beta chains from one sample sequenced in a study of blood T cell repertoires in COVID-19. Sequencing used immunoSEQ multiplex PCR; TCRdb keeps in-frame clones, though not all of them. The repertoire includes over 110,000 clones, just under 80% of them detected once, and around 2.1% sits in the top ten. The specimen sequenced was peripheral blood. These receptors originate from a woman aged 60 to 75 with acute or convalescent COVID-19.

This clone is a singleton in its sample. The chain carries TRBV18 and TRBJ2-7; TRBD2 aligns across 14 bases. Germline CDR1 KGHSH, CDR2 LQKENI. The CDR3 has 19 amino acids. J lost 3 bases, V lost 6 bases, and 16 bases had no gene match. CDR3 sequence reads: CASSPRLAGGPELFYEQYF. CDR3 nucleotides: TGTGCCAGCTCGCCAAGACTAGCGGGAGGGCCTGAGTTATTCTACGAGCAGTACTTC.

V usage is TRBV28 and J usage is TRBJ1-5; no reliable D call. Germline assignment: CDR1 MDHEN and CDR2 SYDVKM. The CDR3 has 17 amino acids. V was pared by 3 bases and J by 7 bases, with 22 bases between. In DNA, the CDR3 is TGTGCCAGCAGTTTCACCGGTGGTTTACTGGGCGCGCAGCCCCAGCATTTT. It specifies CASSFTGGLLGAQPQHF.

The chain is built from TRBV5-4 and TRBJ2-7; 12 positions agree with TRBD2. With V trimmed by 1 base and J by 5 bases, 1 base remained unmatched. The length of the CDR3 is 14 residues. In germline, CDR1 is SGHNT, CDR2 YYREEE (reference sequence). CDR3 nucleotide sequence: TGTGCCAGCAGCTTGCTAGCGGGAGGGGACGAGCAGTACTTC. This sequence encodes CASSLLAGGDEQYF. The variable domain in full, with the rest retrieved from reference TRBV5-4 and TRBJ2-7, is ETGVTQSPTHLIKTRGQQVTLRCSSQSGHNTVSWYQQALGQGPQFIFQYYREEENGRGNFPPRFSGLQFPNYSSELNVNALELDDSALYLCASSLLAGGDEQYFGPGTRLTVT.

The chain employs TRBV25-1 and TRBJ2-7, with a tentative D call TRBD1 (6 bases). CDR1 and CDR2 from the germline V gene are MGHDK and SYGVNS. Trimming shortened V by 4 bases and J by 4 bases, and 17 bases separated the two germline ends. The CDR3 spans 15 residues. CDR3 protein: CASSAPQGKRYEQYF. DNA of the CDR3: TGTGCCAGCAGTGCTCCCCAGGGGAAGAGGTACGAGCAGTACTTC.

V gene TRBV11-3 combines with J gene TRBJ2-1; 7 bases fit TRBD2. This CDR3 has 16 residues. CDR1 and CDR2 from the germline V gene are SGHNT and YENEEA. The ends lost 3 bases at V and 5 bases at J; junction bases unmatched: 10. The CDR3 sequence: CASSFPRAGVNNEQFF. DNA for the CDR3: TGTGCCAGCAGCTTCCCCAGGGCGGGAGTAAACAATGAGCAGTTCTTC.

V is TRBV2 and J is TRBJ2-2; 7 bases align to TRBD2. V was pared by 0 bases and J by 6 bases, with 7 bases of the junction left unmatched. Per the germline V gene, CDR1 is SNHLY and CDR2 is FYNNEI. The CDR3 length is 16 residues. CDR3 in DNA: TGTGCCAGCAGTGAAGCTAGTGGGAGGGCCTCCGGGGAGCTGTTTTTT. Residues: CASSEASGRASGELFF.

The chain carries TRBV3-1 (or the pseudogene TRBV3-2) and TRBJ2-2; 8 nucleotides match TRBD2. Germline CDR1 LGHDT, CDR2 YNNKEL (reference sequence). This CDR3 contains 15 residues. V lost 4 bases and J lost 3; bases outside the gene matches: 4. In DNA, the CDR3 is TGTGCCAGCAGCCCCGGGACTAGATACACCGGGGAGCTGTTTTTT. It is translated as CASSPGTRYTGELFF.

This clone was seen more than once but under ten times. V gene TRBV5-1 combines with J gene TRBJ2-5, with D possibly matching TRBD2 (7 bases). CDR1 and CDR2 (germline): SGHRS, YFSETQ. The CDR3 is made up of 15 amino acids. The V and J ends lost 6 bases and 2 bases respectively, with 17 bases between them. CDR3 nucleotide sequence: TGCGCCAGCACCCACGGGGGGCGCAATCAAGAGACCCAGTACTTC. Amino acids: CASTHGGRNQETQYF.

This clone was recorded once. The CDR3 protein is CASRRGLVSPEAFF. The DNA of the CDR3 is TGTGCCAGCAGGAGGGGGCTAGTCTCCCCTGAAGCTTTCTTT. The chain links TRBV28 to TRBJ1-1; TRBD1 aligns across 7 bases. The CDR3 is made up of 14 amino acids. Germline lookup yields CDR1 MDHEN and CDR2 SYDVKM. V lost 6 bases and J lost 6; bases outside the gene matches: 10. Drawing the rest from reference TRBV28 and TRBJ1-1, the complete variable domain is DVKVTQSSRYLVKRTGEKVFLECVQDMDHENMFWYRQDPGLGLRLIYFSYDVKMKEKGDIPEGYSVSREKKERFSLILESASTNQTSMYLCASRRGLVSPEAFFGQGTRLTVV.

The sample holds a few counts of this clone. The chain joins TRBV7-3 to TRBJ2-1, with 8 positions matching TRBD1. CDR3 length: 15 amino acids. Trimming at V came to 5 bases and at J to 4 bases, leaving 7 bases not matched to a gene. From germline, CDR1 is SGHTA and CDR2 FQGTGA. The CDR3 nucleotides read TGTGCCAGCAGCCCTCGGACAGGGACGTACAATGAGCAGTTCTTC. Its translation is CASSPRTGTYNEQFF.

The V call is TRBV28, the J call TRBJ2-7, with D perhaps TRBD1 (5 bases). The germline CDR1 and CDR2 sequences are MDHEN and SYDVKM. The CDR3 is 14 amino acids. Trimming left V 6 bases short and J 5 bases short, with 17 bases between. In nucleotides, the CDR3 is TGTGCCAGCAGCCGACAGTCTAGTCGGGACGAGCAGTACTTC. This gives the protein CASSRQSSRDEQYF.

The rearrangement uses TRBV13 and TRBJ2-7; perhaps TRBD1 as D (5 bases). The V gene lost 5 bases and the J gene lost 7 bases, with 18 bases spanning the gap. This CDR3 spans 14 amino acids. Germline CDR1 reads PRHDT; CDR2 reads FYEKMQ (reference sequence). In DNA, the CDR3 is TGTGCCAGCAGCAAATTTTGGGGCGGCCCTGAGCAGTACTTC. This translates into CASSKFWGGPEQYF.

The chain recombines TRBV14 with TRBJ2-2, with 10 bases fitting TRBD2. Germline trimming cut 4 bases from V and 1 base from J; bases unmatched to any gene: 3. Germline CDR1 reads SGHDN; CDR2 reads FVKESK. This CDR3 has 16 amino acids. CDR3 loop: CASSLRLAGNTGELFF. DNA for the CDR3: TGTGCCAGCAGCCTGAGACTAGCGGGGAACACCGGGGAGCTGTTTTTT.